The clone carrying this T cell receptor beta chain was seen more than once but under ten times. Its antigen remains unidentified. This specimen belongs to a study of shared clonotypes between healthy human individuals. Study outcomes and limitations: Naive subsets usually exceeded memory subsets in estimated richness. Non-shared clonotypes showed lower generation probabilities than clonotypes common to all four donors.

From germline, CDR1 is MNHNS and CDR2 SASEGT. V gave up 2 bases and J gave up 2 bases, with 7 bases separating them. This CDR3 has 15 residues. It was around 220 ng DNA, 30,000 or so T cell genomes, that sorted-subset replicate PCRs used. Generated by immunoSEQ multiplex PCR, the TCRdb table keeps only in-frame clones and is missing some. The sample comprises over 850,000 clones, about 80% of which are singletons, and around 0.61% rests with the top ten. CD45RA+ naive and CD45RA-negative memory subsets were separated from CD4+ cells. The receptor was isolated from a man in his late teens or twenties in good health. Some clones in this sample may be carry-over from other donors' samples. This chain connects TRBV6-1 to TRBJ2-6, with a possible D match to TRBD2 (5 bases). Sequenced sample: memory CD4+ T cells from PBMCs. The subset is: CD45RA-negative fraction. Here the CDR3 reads CASSERRAGANVLTF. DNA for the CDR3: TGTGCCAGCAGTGAAAGGCGGGCTGGGGCCAACGTCCTGACTTTC.